In its sample, the clone carrying this T cell receptor beta chain was seen a few times. Its antigen is not known. Each TCR beta library was made by quantitative 5'-RACE that incorporated molecular barcodes. TCRdb called the 5' RACE reads again in MiXCR, with one record for every CDR3 protein. The repertoire includes approximately 300,000 distinct CDR3 sequences, 7.5% to 9% of them detected once, and about 15% sits in the top ten. This entry comes from a study of CD8 T cells in ankylosing spondylitis. Overall study results and limits: Within peripheral blood, clones linked to disease were CD8+ and relatively rare. It appeared that ankylosing spondylitis blood was characterized by a TCR beta motif of several highly homologous variants.

The CDR3 has 15 residues. The germline gives CDR1 MGHRA, CDR2 YSYEKL. V lost 1 base to trimming and J lost 8 bases, with 16 bases between them. The gene calls are TRBV4-1 and TRBJ2-3; the D gene could be TRBD1 or TRBD2 (5 bases each). This TCR came from a male donor with ankylosing spondylitis. The sequencing input was blood, either unsorted or a sorted T cell fraction (not recorded which). This CDR3 reads CASSQAPWGSGTQYF. The CDR3 DNA sequence: TGCGCCAGCAGCCAAGCACCATGGGGGAGTGGTACGCAGTATTTT.